Reported below is one T cell receptor beta chain. Only a few counts were recorded for this clonotype. Its binding antigen is unknown. Base qualities were left out, and no much larger clone turns up one base away. This entry comes from a study of T cells in Graves' hyperthyroidism and ophthalmopathy (dated by TCRdb to between 2018 and 2020). About the full investigation: Peripheral blood samples were taken at initial diagnosis, before any treatment was given. In addition, the study compared T-cell repertoires in thyroid tissue and in blood from about six Graves' hyperthyroidism patients. The 100 discovery patients were randomly divided into training and test sets at a 7:3 ratio. Prospective prediction of ophthalmopathy was tested in an independent validation cohort of 18 to 20 hyperthyroidism patients and 17 patients who later progressed to ophthalmopathy. To identify distinguishing TCR V-J signatures, a discovery cohort of some 100 patients was used, comprising 40 to 45 with Graves' ophthalmopathy and some 60 with stable Graves' hyperthyroidism. The paper reports TCR Vbeta CDR3 sequencing of approximately 140 peripheral blood samples: approximately 41 ophthalmopathy, around 80 hyperthyroidism and 17 progressor patients. After sampling, hyperthyroidism patients received methimazole starting at 30 mg daily, and ophthalmopathy patients received high-dose intravenous methylprednisolone.

Moderately to severely active disease, a Clinical Activity Score of at least 3, a NOSPECS grade of at least 4, and a duration under 3 months were present in ophthalmopathy patients. The study excluded patients with uncontrolled infections, other autoimmune diseases, pregnancy or lactation. Diagnoses relied on clinical symptoms, serum thyroxine and TRAb, thyroid ultrasound and orbital computed tomography. PBMCs were isolated from 10 ml of fresh peripheral blood by Ficoll-Paque density gradient centrifugation. Total RNA was extracted using Trizol reagent, and RNA quality was assessed on an Agilent 2100 Bioanalyzer. V was cut back by 8 bases and J by 6 bases, leaving a gap of 12 bases between them. According to the germline V gene, CDR1 reads SNHLY and CDR2 reads FYNNEI. Reading from cysteine to phenylalanine, the CDR3 counts 12 amino acids. Only CDR3 DNA is held: 36 bases, read in frame from base 1.

The TCR beta CDR3 regions were amplified from the RNA transcripts. A first-round RT-PCR of the TCR CDR3 used the HTBI primer set with the Qiagen OneStep RT-PCR kit. Libraries were constructed in a second round of multiplex PCR, after which size selection and purification were carried out. Sequencing of the libraries was done on an Illumina HiSeq2000 using paired-end 100 bp reads. Concerning the study's data processing: Raw data were processed with SOAPnuke, discarding reads with adapters, uncalled bases, mean Phred below 15, or no exact constant-primer or identifier match. High-quality paired reads were merged with COPE v1.2.5, and unique nucleotide sequences were defined as clonotypes. MiTCR v1.1 was used to align clonotypes to the IMGT TRBV, TRBD and TRBJ reference segments. The analysis was restricted to V-J combinations with a frequency above 0.0001, which together covered around 99% of the repertoires. A TCS score was defined as the ratio of F50 (clonal expansion) to E x V (chaos), with BLOSUM62-based TCRdist applied between CDR3 peptides within each V-J. Welch's t-statistics and random forest reduced around 510 V-J features to around 14, which were used in a naive Bayes classifier (R e1071). TCRdb handled the public reads itself, with Q25 trimming in fastp and clone calling in MiXCR, and kept productive beta chains. Every distinct CDR3 protein forms one entry, paired with its most common genes and DNA. These V and J calls originate from TCRdb's pipeline instead of the authors' own analysis. Counted in this sample were about 640,000 distinct CDR3 sequences; around 21% of them appeared once. The top ten clonotypes cover 34% of the sample.

Study-level results and caveats: Sample size was not statistically predetermined, and investigators were not blinded to group allocation. In validation, progression to ophthalmopathy was predicted by the model with nearly 71% sensitivity and 72.22% specificity, a median of about 6.4 months before onset. Blood samples also contained most of the expanded thyroid clonotypes (frequency above 0.001), which suggests that blood repertoires may reflect thyroid immune responses. In cross-validation, a model built on a 13 V-J signature told ophthalmopathy apart from stable hyperthyroidism with approximately 90% sensitivity and roughly 82% specificity, and in testing the same model reached 80%/75%.

In this chain, TRBV2 is recombined with TRBJ2-3; the D gene assignment is ambiguous. The receptor comes from a man younger than 40 with Graves' ophthalmopathy. Sample: blood. The sequence in DNA is TGTGCCAGCGAGTCTAGTTTGGATACGCAGTATTTT. Its translation is CASESSLDTQYF.